Sequencing of this T cell receptor (beta chain) was carried out in a study of shared clonotypes between healthy human individuals. Only in-frame clones appear in the TCRdb table, and some are missing; sequencing was by immunoSEQ multiplex PCR. This sample yields millions of clones, of which about 95% are seen a single time; 0.9% to 1.4% belongs to the top ten. Notes on this clone: The antigen remains unidentified. The sample has other DNA sequences that encode this CDR3 too.

Notes on the study in general: Blood was the sole source, and tissue repertoires probably differ.

The length of the CDR3 is 14 residues. After removal of 2 bases from V and 3 bases from J, the junction contained 4 bases not matched to a gene. Germline CDR1 is MNHEY and CDR2 is SMNVEV (reference sequence). CD45RO-negative, CCR7-selected cells formed the naive CD8 fraction, which excluded terminally differentiated effector memory CD45RA+ cells. The chain combines TRBV27 with TRBJ2-7; 7 bases match TRBD2. The receptor's source is a man between 18 and 29 years old in good health. The material sequenced was naive CD8+ T cells sorted from blood. CDR3: CASSLGRGSYEQYF. The CDR3 bases are TGTGCCAGCAGTTTAGGGCGGGGGAGCTACGAGCAGTACTTC.